This T cell receptor beta chain stems from a study of OX40 agonist ivuxolimab in advanced cancers. Whole-study context: Patients were treated with ivuxolimab, an agonistic anti-OX40 (CD134) antibody. Study-level results: The study found among the lowest clonal expansion in partial responders at 0.1-3.0 mg/kg. Some nonresponders also had low normalized T-cell clonal expansion.

About this clone itself: Its antigen remains unidentified.

The CDR3 length is 16 residues. Trimming at V came to 2 bases and at J to 6 bases, leaving 7 bases not matched to a gene. Germline loops: CDR1 SGHRS, CDR2 YFSETQ. Exclusion applied to patients with autoimmune disease history or systemic immunosuppression. Here immunoSEQ multiplex PCR was the method, and the copy in TCRdb shows in-frame clones only, minus some. The table records some 27,000 clones, about nine tenths of them present only once. The chain has TRBV5-1 and TRBJ2-1, with 11 bases matching TRBD2. The input for sequencing was CD4+ or CD8+ T cells sorted from blood, taken in a trial of the OX40 agonist ivuxolimab. The receptor comes from an adult with an advanced solid tumor such as melanoma, head and neck, liver or kidney cancer. CDR3 sequence (DNA): TGCGCCAGCAGCTTTCCGACTAGCGGGATTATCAATGAGCAGTTCTTC. Amino acids: CASSFPTSGIINEQFF. The full variable domain, with the rest looked up from reference TRBV5-1 and TRBJ2-1, is KAGVTQTPRYLIKTRGQQVTLSCSPISGHRSVSWYQQTPGQGLQFLFEYFSETQRNKGNFPGRFSGRQFSNSRSEMNVSTLELGDSALYLCASSFPTSGIINEQFFGPGTRLTVL.